This T cell receptor beta chain comes out of a study of blood T cell repertoires in COVID-19. Study-wide context: Sites in the United States, Italy and Spain provided acute and convalescent COVID-19 samples. In each case, the material was cDNA or gDNA derived from T cells, B-cell-depleted T cells, or PBMCs.

As processed by the authors: Reference gene primer amplification in the assay estimated nucleated cell counts. Clones were sequenced by immunoSEQ multiplex PCR, and TCRdb holds only the in-frame ones, with some missing. V and J calls and clone size come straight from that table; D and trimming were deduced from the DNA. The data hold roughly 100,000 clones, with 91% observed a single time. This CDR3 contains 16 residues. The V and J ends lost 0 bases and 6 bases respectively, with 15 bases between them. CDR1 MNHNY and CDR2 SVGAGI come from the germline V gene (reference sequence). Sequencing input: peripheral blood. This clonotype originated in a human donor with active COVID-19. The donor label of this sample is uncertain. The chain combines TRBV6-6 with TRBJ2-1; D may be TRBD1 (6 bases). The CDR3 reads CASSYSPDRGGNEQFF. The CDR3 DNA reads TGTGCCAGCAGTTACTCCCCCGATAGAGGGGGCAATGAGCAGTTCTTC.